This paragraph covers one TCR beta chain sequence. The clone's antigen remains unknown. No much larger clonotype is one base removed from it; base qualities were not supplied. The TCR beta CDR3 regions were amplified from the RNA transcripts. The TCR CDR3 was subjected to a first round of RT-PCR using the HTBI primer set and the Qiagen OneStep RT-PCR kit. The libraries were constructed in a second round of multiplex PCR and then size-selected and purified. Libraries were sequenced paired-end with 100 bp reads on an Illumina HiSeq2000. Regarding the original processing steps: SOAPnuke was used to process the raw data, throwing out any read that contained adapters or uncalled bases, had a mean Phred below 15, or lacked an exact constant-primer or identifier match. High-quality paired reads were merged with COPE v1.2.5, and unique nucleotide sequences were defined as clonotypes. MiTCR v1.1 was used to align the clonotypes against IMGT TRBV, TRBD and TRBJ reference segments. Analysis was restricted to V-J combinations with a frequency above 0.0001, which covered roughly 99% of repertoires. A TCS score was defined as the ratio of F50 (clonal expansion) to E x V (chaos), with BLOSUM62-based TCRdist applied between CDR3 peptides within each V-J. Welch's t-statistics and random forest reduced around 550 V-J features to roughly 13, which were used in a naive Bayes classifier (R e1071). In TCRdb, the public reads were trimmed at Q25 with fastp and aligned with MiXCR, with productive beta chains retained. Rows with one shared CDR3 protein collapse into an entry with the most common genes and DNA. These V and J calls originate from TCRdb's pipeline instead of the authors' own analysis. Counted in this sample were fewer than 350,000 distinct CDR3 sequences; approximately 18% of them appeared once. In total, the top ten clones hold 39% of the sample.

The sample originates from a study of T cells in Graves' hyperthyroidism and ophthalmopathy (dated by TCRdb to the late 2010s). Background on the whole study: Peripheral blood samples were taken at initial diagnosis, before any treatment was given. To identify distinguishing TCR V-J signatures, a discovery cohort of around 98 patients was used, comprising 43 with Graves' ophthalmopathy and roughly 60 with stable Graves' hyperthyroidism. Whether ophthalmopathy could be predicted prospectively was tested in an independent validation cohort made up of under 20 hyperthyroidism patients plus 17 patients who later progressed to ophthalmopathy. For training and testing, the roughly 97 patients in the discovery cohort were randomly divided in a 7:3 ratio. Thyroid tissue and blood T-cell repertoires from roughly 6 Graves' hyperthyroidism patients were also compared in the study. Following sampling, methimazole starting at 30 mg daily was given to hyperthyroidism patients, and high-dose intravenous methylprednisolone was given to ophthalmopathy patients. TCR Vbeta CDR3 sequencing of fewer than 150 peripheral blood samples (approximately 44 ophthalmopathy, under 80 hyperthyroidism and some 17 progressor patients) is reported in the paper.

Results the study describes overall, beyond this receptor: Blood samples also contained most of the expanded thyroid clonotypes (frequency above 0.001), which suggests that blood repertoires may reflect thyroid immune responses. In validation, the model predicted progression to ophthalmopathy with approximately 71% sensitivity and 72% to 85% specificity, a median of approximately 6.7 months before onset. A model built on a 13 V-J signature distinguished ophthalmopathy from stable hyperthyroidism, reaching about 89% sensitivity and around 81% specificity in cross-validation and 80%/75% in testing. Sample size was not statistically predetermined, and investigators were not blinded to group allocation.

Cut back by 3 bases and 3 bases, the V and J ends lie 15 bases apart. From the cysteine through the phenylalanine, the CDR3 covers 16 amino acids. The kept DNA is CDR3 alone, 48 bases in frame from the first base. CDR1 is given as MRHNA and CDR2 as SNTAGT, both from the germline V gene. Ophthalmopathy patients had moderately to severely active disease, with a Clinical Activity Score of 3 or more, a NOSPECS grade of 4 or more, and a disease duration of less than 3 months. Any patient with an uncontrolled infection, another autoimmune disease, pregnancy or lactation was excluded. Diagnoses were based on clinical symptoms, serum thyroxine and TRAb, thyroid ultrasound and orbital computed tomography. Ficoll-Paque density gradient centrifugation was used to isolate PBMCs from around 10 ml of fresh peripheral blood. Total RNA was extracted with Trizol reagent, and quality was checked on an Agilent 2100 Bioanalyzer.

The sequence links TRBV6-4 to TRBJ2-1; a tentative D call is TRBD1 (5 bases match). Sequencing input: blood. This clonotype was obtained from a man aged 45-65 years with Graves' ophthalmopathy. The CDR3 is CASSERSDSLYNEQFF. The DNA reads as follows: TGTGCCAGCAGTGAACGGAGCGACAGCCTCTACAATGAGCAGTTCTTC.